The 13 T cell receptor beta chains given below trace back to one sample, sequenced in a study of Ad26.COV2.S vaccination and SARS-CoV-2 variants. Treatment described: roughly 19 received Ad26.COV2.S at low or high dose, single or two shots; five or six received placebo; per-sample allocation not given. Sampling happened 63 days after the first vaccine or placebo injection. Using immunoSEQ multiplex PCR, the repertoire was profiled, and TCRdb retains in-frame clones only, with some absent. The profile covers around 350,000 clones, with around 84% appearing a single time and 3% to 4% taken by the ten largest. The starting material was peripheral blood, obtained in a trial of Ad26.COV2.S vaccine versus placebo. The receptor source for this set is a person aged 18 to 65 who received the Ad26.COV2.S COVID-19 vaccine or a placebo.

DNA for the CDR3: TGTGCCAGCAGCTTACAATACGGGTCCTACGAGCAGTACTTC. It specifies CASSLQYGSYEQYF. The chain carries TRBV7-2 and TRBJ2-7, with D hard to call. The CDR3 runs to 14 residues. In germline, CDR1 is SGHTA, CDR2 FQGNSA. With 2 bases removed from V and 1 base from J, the gap between germline ends came to 9 bases.

The CDR3 nucleotides read TGTGCCAGCAGCTTTTTTGTTGACCAAGAGACCCAGTACTTC. It codes for CASSFFVDQETQYF. This rearrangement joins TRBV7-9 to TRBJ2-5; D remains unclear. V was trimmed by 3 bases and J by 0 bases, leaving 8 bases between them. The CDR3 length is 14 residues. Germline V gene data show CDR1 as SEHNR and CDR2 as FQNEAQ (reference sequence).

V usage is TRBV24-1 and J usage is TRBJ2-7; D is possibly TRBD2 (5 bases). The CDR3 extends over 13 amino acids. V was clipped by 9 bases and J by 2 bases, with 13 bases between them. Germline CDR1 reads KGHDR; CDR2 reads SFDVKD. The CDR3 loop is CATAGLEAYEQYF. DNA for the CDR3: TGTGCCACCGCCGGGTTGGAGGCCTACGAGCAGTACTTC.

The chain carries TRBV10-2 and TRBJ1-1, with D uncertain. Germline V gives CDR1 WSHSY, CDR2 SAAADI. CDR3 length: 14 amino acids. Trimming took off 6 bases at V and 1 base at J, with 12 bases between the two ends. The CDR3 here is CASRERLENTEAFF. CDR3 sequence (DNA): TGCGCCAGCAGGGAGAGATTAGAGAACACTGAAGCTTTCTTT.

This clone has only a few counts. The chain employs TRBV21-1 and TRBJ2-1; the D call of TRBD2 is as the table states it, not checked on the DNA. TRBV21-1 is recorded as a pseudogene. The CDR3 totals 18 residues. CDR3 nucleotides: TGTGCCAGCAGCACCCCCCGGACTAGCGGGATACTCTACAATGAGCAGTTCTTC. Protein product: CASSTPRTSGILYNEQFF.

At least ten counts were recorded for this clone. The chain has TRBV30 and TRBJ1-3; D is possibly TRBD1 (5 bases). The CDR3 sequence is 14 residues long. V lost 0 bases and J 4 bases, leaving 10 bases between the germline ends. The germline V gene encodes CDR1 GTSNPN and CDR2 SVGIG (reference sequence). The CDR3 bases are TGTGCCTGGAGTGTGGAGGGGACCGGAAACACCATATATTTT. Translation: CAWSVEGTGNTIYF.

This rearrangement joins TRBV5-6 to TRBJ2-3; 7 positions match TRBD2. This CDR3 is 15 amino acids long. Trimming cost V 0 bases and J 3 bases; bases outside gene matches: 4. Germline CDR1 and CDR2: SGHDT and YYEEEE. The CDR3 spells CASSLVGRGTDTQYF. CDR3 DNA sequence: TGTGCCAGCAGCTTGGTGGGGAGGGGAACAGATACGCAGTATTTT.

The CDR3 region is CASSSSGQPYEQYF. The CDR3 DNA is TGTGCCAGCAGTTCCTCGGGACAGCCCTACGAGCAGTACTTC. This chain uses TRBV27 with TRBJ2-7, with 7 bases lining up with TRBD1. This CDR3 has 14 amino acids. J lost 2 bases, V lost 4 bases, and 5 bases had no gene match. Germline V gene sequence: CDR1 MNHEY, CDR2 SMNVEV (reference sequence).

This sequence joins TRBV6-2 or TRBV6-3 and TRBJ1-2; 7 bases are a match to TRBD1. This CDR3 comprises 15 residues. The junction had 12 bases not matched to a gene; V was cut back by 4 bases and J by 7 bases. Germline V lookup: CDR1 MNHEY, CDR2 SVGEGT. DNA for the CDR3: TGTGCCAGCAGTTCGACCCAACAGGGGCCGTTTGGCTACACCTTC. Protein sequence: CASSSTQQGPFGYTF.

This chain connects TRBV5-4 to TRBJ2-1, with D unclear. Trimming removed 4 bases from V and 6 bases from J, with 11 bases in between. Germline values: CDR1 SGHNT, CDR2 YYREEE (reference sequence). The length of the CDR3 is 13 residues. CDR3 sequence reads: CASSPRLSNEQFF. The CDR3 DNA sequence: TGTGCCAGCAGCCCGCGCCTCTCCAATGAGCAGTTCTTC.

V is TRBV7-2 and J is TRBJ2-3, with 8 bases lining up with TRBD1. Germline V gene sequence: CDR1 SGHTA, CDR2 FQGNSA. The V segment lost 7 bases and the J segment 4 bases; nucleotides outside the gene matches: 7. This CDR3 contains 14 residues. The CDR3 reads CASTSGGSADTQYF. The CDR3 nucleotides read TGTGCCAGCACCTCAGGGGGCTCTGCAGATACGCAGTATTTT.

The chain has TRBV12-5 and TRBJ2-3; D possibly matches TRBD1 or TRBD2 (6 bases each). The germline V and J ends were trimmed by 3 bases and 2 bases, with 9 bases remaining between them. Germline V gives CDR1 LGHNT, CDR2 FRNRAP. The CDR3 contains 14 residues. CDR3 in DNA: TGTGCTAGTGGTTTCTGGGGGGCCACAGATACGCAGTATTTT. Its protein is CASGFWGATDTQYF.

V usage is TRBV7-2 and J usage is TRBJ2-5, with D possibly being TRBD1 (5 bases). This CDR3 spans 13 amino acids. The germline CDR1 and CDR2 sequences are SGHTA and FQGNSA. V lost 1 base and J lost 4, with 7 bases in between. The CDR3 bases are TGTGCCAGCAGCTTAGTTCAGGGAGAGACCCAGTACTTC. Its protein is CASSLVQGETQYF. The whole variable domain, filled in from reference TRBV7-2 and TRBJ2-5, reads GAGVSQSPSNKVTEKGKDVELRCDPISGHTALYWYRQSLGQGLEFLIYFQGNSAPDKSGLPSDRFSAERTGGSVSTLTIQRTQQEDSAVYLCASSLVQGETQYFGPGTRLLVL.